This T cell receptor (beta chain) came from a study of blood T cell repertoires in COVID-19. Participants spanned ages about 18 to 100 years and resided in around 25 US areas. The method was immunoSEQ multiplex PCR; TCRdb's version includes in-frame clones alone and lacks a portion of them. The sample has roughly 400,000 clones, more than 70% seen once. This sequence originates from a woman aged 18-29 years who had been exposed to COVID-19. The sample was PBMCs or T cells enriched from blood (not recorded which).

CDR3 nucleotides: TGTGCCAGTACCCTTACAGGGAACATGGACGAGCAGTACTTC. This translates into CASTLTGNMDEQYF. The rearrangement joins TRBV19 to TRBJ2-7; tentatively, D is TRBD1 (6 bases). Trimming left V 7 bases short and J 5 bases short, with 18 bases between. The V gene's germline CDR1 is LNHDA and CDR2 SQIVND (reference sequence). The CDR3 sequence is 14 residues long.